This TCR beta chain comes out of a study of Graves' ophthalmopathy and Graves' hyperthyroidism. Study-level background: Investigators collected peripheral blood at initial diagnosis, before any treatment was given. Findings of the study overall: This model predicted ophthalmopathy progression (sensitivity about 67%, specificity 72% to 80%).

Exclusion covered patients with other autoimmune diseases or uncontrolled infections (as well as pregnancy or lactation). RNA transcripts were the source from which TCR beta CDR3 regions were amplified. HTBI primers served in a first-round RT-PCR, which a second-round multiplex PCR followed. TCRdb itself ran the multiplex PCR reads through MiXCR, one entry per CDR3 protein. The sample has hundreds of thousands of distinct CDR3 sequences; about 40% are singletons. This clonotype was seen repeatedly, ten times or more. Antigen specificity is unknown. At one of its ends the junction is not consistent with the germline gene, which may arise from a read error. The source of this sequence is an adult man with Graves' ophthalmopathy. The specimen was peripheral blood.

In DNA form, the CDR3 reads TGTGCCAGCAGTGAATATGCAGGGGGCACGGATTTT. It codes for CASSEYAGGTDF. The genes are TRBV6-6 and TRBJ1-5, with 8 positions matching TRBD1. The CDR3 sequence is 12 residues long. Germline V gene data show CDR1 as MNHNY and CDR2 as SVGAGI (reference sequence).